The T cell receptor beta chain described here comes from a study of radiation and T cells in renal cell carcinoma. Study findings and constraints: Without pretreatment biopsies, baseline tumor clonotype presence was undetermined. In blood, top tumor clones expanded by 2 weeks, shrinking by 4.

On this clone itself: Its cognate antigen is unknown.

Time point described: blood 2 weeks post-SBRT. Treatment here: 15 Gy SBRT to primary tumor, nephrectomy 4 weeks later. Blood was sampled at baseline, 2 weeks and 4 weeks after SBRT. The tumor was a clear cell renal cell carcinoma. This table comes from immunoSEQ multiplex PCR, and its TCRdb copy is limited to in-frame clones, with some not included. The repertoire holds 100,000 to 150,000 clones, more than 75% seen once, with more than 5% in the top ten. This CDR3 region has 15 residues. Germline CDR1 is MDHEN and CDR2 is SYDVKM. V was pared by 2 bases and J by 7 bases, with 12 bases between. The chain employs TRBV28 and TRBJ1-6, with a weak D call TRBD1 (6 bases). Sequencing was performed on blood, taken from a patient whose treatment included radiotherapy and nephrectomy. The source is a woman between 70 and 85 years old with renal cell carcinoma. The CDR3 loop is CASSLLQGNNSPLHF. In nucleotides, the CDR3 is TGTGCCAGCAGTTTACTCCAGGGGAACAATTCACCCCTCCACTTT.